These 5 T cell receptor beta chains share one sample of origin, sequenced in a study of T cell changes during pregnancy in multiple sclerosis. Sequenced by immunoSEQ multiplex PCR; TCRdb stores in-frame clones only, minus some. Of tens of thousands of clones in the sample, 94% were seen once. The sequences come from CD4+ T cells from peripheral blood mononuclear cells, collected in the second trimester of pregnancy. The receptors stem from a female donor with multiple sclerosis, enrolled in a pregnancy study.

The rearrangement links TRBV9 to TRBJ1-1, with D tentatively TRBD1 (6 bases). The CDR3 runs 15 residues. Germline CDR1 is SGDLS and CDR2 is YYNGEE. Deletions cut 1 base from V and 1 base from J, with 11 bases between. The CDR3 nucleotides read TGTGCCAGCAGCGTACAGGGGTCGGGGAACACTGAAGCTTTCTTT. It encodes CASSVQGSGNTEAFF.

This chain connects TRBV16 to TRBJ2-5; TRBD1 agrees at 9 bases. V was pared by 2 bases and J by 5 bases, with 3 bases of the junction left unmatched. From germline, CDR1 is KGHSY and CDR2 FQNENV. This CDR3 comprises 14 residues. The CDR3 coding sequence is TGTGCCAGCAGCCAAAGGGGACAGGGTGAGACCCAGTACTTC. It encodes CASSQRGQGETQYF.

The V and J genes are TRBV7-2 and TRBJ2-1, with a possible D match to TRBD1 (5 bases). V lost 5 bases, J lost 3 bases, and 20 bases lay in between. The CDR3 has 17 amino acids. Germline assignment: CDR1 SGHTA and CDR2 FQGNSA. The CDR3 here is CASSRRETAPLYNEQFF. CDR3 DNA: TGTGCCAGCAGCCGCCGAGAGACAGCGCCCCTCTACAATGAGCAGTTCTTC.

The chain employs TRBV27 and TRBJ2-1; 11 bases are shared with TRBD2. This CDR3 contains 19 residues. V trimming: 2 bases; J trimming: 5 bases; junction bases outside the gene matches: 14. The germline CDR1 and CDR2 sequences are MNHEY and SMNVEV (reference sequence). The CDR3 DNA sequence: TGTGCCAGCAGTTTACGGTGGGGTAGCGGGGGGGCACTAGACAATGAGCAGTTCTTC. It is translated as CASSLRWGSGGALDNEQFF.

This chain uses TRBV5-1 with TRBJ1-1; unclear D gene. The CDR3 extends over 13 amino acids. Between the trimmed V and J ends, which lost 2 bases and 3 bases, there was a span of 8 bases. Germline-derived CDR1 and CDR2 are SGHRS and YFSETQ. CDR3 region: CASSFTADTEAFF. The DNA of the CDR3 is TGCGCCAGCAGCTTCACAGCCGACACTGAAGCTTTCTTT. Complete variable domain (other parts from reference TRBV5-1 and TRBJ1-1): KAGVTQTPRYLIKTRGQQVTLSCSPISGHRSVSWYQQTPGQGLQFLFEYFSETQRNKGNFPGRFSGRQFSNSRSEMNVSTLELGDSALYLCASSFTADTEAFFGQGTRLTVV.